A single sample gave rise to the 29 T cell receptor beta chains below, sequenced in a study of T-cell reconstitution after alpha-beta-depleted transplantation in children (dated by TCRdb to between 2015 and 2016). Preparation of the library involved PCR. Sequencing was performed on an Illumina HiSeq 2500. TCR libraries were prepared with molecular barcoding, using unique molecular identifiers to normalize TCRbeta repertoire quantification. TCRdb reprocessing: public reads trimmed at Q25 with fastp, clones called with MiXCR, in-frame beta chains kept. Each entry is one CDR3 protein sequence, shown with its most common DNA and genes. The sample profile shows hundreds of thousands of distinct CDR3 sequences; more than 20% of them were found once. The top ten clonotypes cover 4.8% of the sample. The treatment or condition label, read with the paper, signifies: allogeneic hematopoietic cell transplantation with graft depleted of TCRalphabeta T cells and CD19 B cells.

The sample was PBMCs, mostly from graft donor cells, taken 360 days after TCRalphabeta/CD19-depleted stem cell transplant. These receptor sequences come from a female patient between 2 and 15 years old who had a stem cell transplant for congenital amegakaryocytic thrombocytopenia, so the T cells may come from the graft donor.

Many counts were recorded for this clonotype. The chain links TRBV12-3 or TRBV12-4 to TRBJ2-1; D ambiguous. With 2 bases removed from V and 1 base from J, the gap between germline ends came to 9 bases. The length of the CDR3 is 15 residues. The CDR3 is CASSLITLSYNEQFF. DNA for the CDR3: TGTGCCAGCAGTTTAATTACGCTTTCCTACAATGAGCAGTTCTTC.

This clonotype came up many times. The chain joins TRBV5-1 to TRBJ2-1, with 8 bases that match TRBD1. The germline gives CDR1 SGHRS, CDR2 YFSETQ. The CDR3 is 17 residues long. J gave up 3 bases and V 0 bases, and 8 bases lay outside the gene matches. The CDR3 is CASSLAPRTGSYNEQFF. CDR3 DNA sequence: TGCGCCAGCAGCTTGGCCCCCCGGACAGGGAGCTACAATGAGCAGTTCTTC.

This clonotype has only a few counts. This chain connects TRBV20-1 to TRBJ2-1, with D perhaps matching TRBD2 (6 bases). V was clipped by 6 bases and J by 8 bases, with 26 bases between them. CDR3 length equals 16 residues. CDR1 is DFQATT and CDR2 is SNEGSKA in the germline V gene (reference sequence). As DNA, the CDR3 is TGCAGTGCAGTCCCTTTTGGTAGCGGTAAAACGGATGAGCAGTTCTTC. Residues: CSAVPFGSGKTDEQFF.

The V gene is TRBV25-1, the J gene TRBJ2-5; perhaps TRBD2 as D (7 bases). The CDR3 spans 17 residues. The ends were cut back, 1 base at V and 2 bases at J, with 17 bases in the middle. Germline lookup yields CDR1 MGHDK and CDR2 SYGVNS. The CDR3 loop is CASSELLAGAEQETQYF. CDR3 nucleotide sequence: TGTGCCAGCAGTGAATTGTTGGCGGGGGCGGAACAAGAGACCCAGTACTTC.

In this sample, this clonotype turned up a few times. The CDR3 loop reads CASSQDPGRGNGYTF. The CDR3 DNA reads TGCGCCAGCAGCCAAGATCCTGGCCGTGGAAATGGCTACACCTTC. The genes are TRBV4-3 and TRBJ1-2; unclear D gene. Trimming stripped 0 bases from V and 6 bases from J, with 14 bases between. The CDR3 covers 15 residues. From germline, CDR1 is LGHNA and CDR2 YSLEER.

Of note for this clonotype: The junction and the germline gene differ at one end; a read error may be behind it. The chain joins TRBV9 to TRBJ2-1, with D unresolved. This CDR3 has 14 amino acids. Germline CDR1 and CDR2: SGDLS and YYNGEE. CDR3 nucleotide sequence: TGTGCCAGCAGCGTAGCCCCGAGTGGGTATGAGCGGTTCTTC. It is translated as CASSVAPSGYERFF. The whole variable domain, remainder taken from reference TRBV9 and TRBJ2-1, is DSGVTQTPKHLITATGQRVTLRCSPRSGDLSVYWYQQSLDQGLQFLIQYYNGEERAKGNILERFSAQQFPDLHSELNLSSLELGDSALYFCASSVAPSGYERFFGPGTRLTVL.

The chain is built from TRBV5-1 and TRBJ2-1; perhaps TRBD2 as D (5 bases). CDR1 and CDR2 from the germline V gene are SGHRS and YFSETQ. The V end lost 0 bases, the J end lost 5 bases, and 18 bases lay between the germline ends. The length of the CDR3 is 17 residues. The CDR3 nucleotides are TGCGCCAGCAGCTTGGATCCCCTCGATGCGGAGGACAATGAGCAGTTCTTC. Translated: CASSLDPLDAEDNEQFF. The whole variable domain, remainder taken from reference TRBV5-1 and TRBJ2-1, is KAGVTQTPRYLIKTRGQQVTLSCSPISGHRSVSWYQQTPGQGLQFLFEYFSETQRNKGNFPGRFSGRQFSNSRSEMNVSTLELGDSALYLCASSLDPLDAEDNEQFFGPGTRLTVL.

V gene TRBV7-8 combines with J gene TRBJ2-7; D unresolved. Trimming cost V 1 base and J 1 base, with 11 bases left between them. The CDR3 is 15 amino acids. Germline V gene sequence: CDR1 SGHVS, CDR2 FQNEAQ. The CDR3 DNA sequence: TGTGCCAGCAGCTTAGTTCCAGTTTTTTCCTACGAGCAGTACTTC. This codes for CASSLVPVFSYEQYF.

This clonotype was detected a few times. The chain combines TRBV28 with TRBJ2-1; 9 bases agree with TRBD2. This CDR3 region has 17 residues. V shed 2 bases, J shed 4 bases, and the junction held 9 bases outside the gene matches. Germline V lookup: CDR1 MDHEN, CDR2 SYDVKM. Here the CDR3 reads CASSLTRGLAEYNEQFF. The CDR3 DNA is TGTGCCAGCAGTTTAACGAGGGGACTAGCAGAATACAATGAGCAGTTCTTC.

The V and J genes are TRBV7-2 and TRBJ2-5; D remains unclear. Deletions cut 1 base from V and 7 bases from J, with 16 bases between. The CDR3 contains 15 residues. The germline V gene encodes CDR1 SGHTA and CDR2 FQGNSA. The CDR3 DNA follows: TGTGCCAGCAGCTTAGGGCCAGCGATCGAAGGGACCCAGTACTTC. Translating it yields CASSLGPAIEGTQYF.

J is TRBJ1-1 and V is TRBV2; a possible D gene is TRBD1 (5 bases). CDR1 is SNHLY, CDR2 FYNNEI, per germline. V was shortened by 6 bases and J by 5 bases, with 16 bases between the two germline ends. This CDR3 spans 14 amino acids. In DNA, the CDR3 is TGTGCCAGCAGCGACGATAGGTGGGGGACTGAAGCTTTCTTT. The encoded protein is CASSDDRWGTEAFF.

The V call is TRBV4-2, the J call TRBJ2-2, with D unresolved. Germline V gives CDR1 LGHNA, CDR2 YNFKEQ. The length of the CDR3 is 12 residues. V was pared by 6 bases and J by 8 bases, with 10 bases between. CDR3 bases: TGTGCCAGCAGTCGATTCGGTGGGGAGCTGTTTTTT. It yields the protein CASSRFGGELFF.

This chain uses TRBV12-3 or TRBV12-4 with TRBJ2-1; perhaps TRBD2 as D (6 bases). The CDR3 length is 12 residues. Trimming pared 1 base from V and 8 bases from J, leaving 6 bases between. In nucleotides, the CDR3 is TGTGCCAGCAGTTTAGAGCGGGATGAGCAGTTCTTC. Protein: CASSLERDEQFF.

The V gene is TRBV28, the J gene TRBJ1-3; 8 positions match TRBD1. Germline-derived CDR1 and CDR2 are MDHEN and SYDVKM. The CDR3 contains 14 residues. V shed 6 bases, J shed 4 bases, and the junction held 5 bases outside the gene matches. The CDR3 reads CASSLTGEGNTIYF. The CDR3 region has the DNA TGTGCCAGCAGCCTGACAGGGGAAGGAAACACCATATATTTT. Drawing the rest from reference TRBV28 and TRBJ1-3, the complete variable domain is DVKVTQSSRYLVKRTGEKVFLECVQDMDHENMFWYRQDPGLGLRLIYFSYDVKMKEKGDIPEGYSVSREKKERFSLILESASTNQTSMYLCASSLTGEGNTIYFGEGSWLTVV.

This clonotype was seen only a few times. The genes are TRBV25-1 and TRBJ2-1; no clear D. Trimming pared 6 bases from V and 6 bases from J, leaving 12 bases between. Germline V gives CDR1 MGHDK, CDR2 SYGVNS. This CDR3 comprises 13 residues. The CDR3 nucleotides read TGTGCCAGCAGGGCCGACACCATCAATGAGCAGTTCTTC. This codes for CASRADTINEQFF.

This clonotype appeared a few times. The chain joins TRBV7-9 to TRBJ1-5; D might be TRBD1 (5 bases). This CDR3 comprises 13 residues. Trimming removed 0 bases from V and 11 bases from J, with 11 bases in between. Looked up from germline, CDR1 is SEHNR and CDR2 is FQNEAQ (reference sequence). The CDR3 loop is CASSLAGEGSQHF. Here the CDR3 DNA reads TGTGCCAGCAGCTTAGCGGGAGAGGGGTCCCAGCATTTT.

This clonotype was seen a few times. This sequence joins TRBV20-1 and TRBJ2-7; perhaps D is TRBD1 or TRBD2 (6 bases each). The germline V and J ends were trimmed by 6 bases and 3 bases, with 12 bases remaining between them. Per the germline V gene, CDR1 is DFQATT and CDR2 is SNEGSKA (reference sequence). This CDR3 is built from 12 residues. The CDR3 coding sequence is TGCAGTGCCGAAGGGGGACTCTACGAGCAGTACTTC. It specifies CSAEGGLYEQYF.

The J gene is TRBJ2-3, the V gene TRBV4-3; D is unresolved. Looked up from germline, CDR1 is LGHNA and CDR2 is YSLEER. CDR3 length: 15 amino acids. V lost 2 bases and J 1 base, leaving 10 bases between the germline ends. The CDR3 is CASSQRRVGTDTQYF. CDR3 nucleotide sequence: TGCGCCAGCAGCCAAAGGCGAGTAGGCACAGATACGCAGTATTTT.

The table lists this clonotype with many counts. This rearrangement joins TRBV4-1 to TRBJ1-4; D unresolved. Per the germline V gene, CDR1 is MGHRA and CDR2 is YSYEKL. This CDR3 is 17 amino acids long. The V end was cut by 4 bases, the J end by 0 bases, with 15 bases between. CDR3 loop: CASSPNPSRTTNEKLFF. In DNA form, the CDR3 reads TGCGCCAGCAGCCCCAACCCCTCACGAACAACTAATGAAAAACTGTTTTTT.

The chain uses TRBV20-1 and TRBJ2-5, with 10 bases that match TRBD2. The J segment lost 5 bases and the V segment lost 0 bases, leaving 9 bases of the junction unmatched. Germline assignment: CDR1 DFQATT and CDR2 SNEGSKA (reference sequence). CDR3 length: 16 amino acids. The CDR3 sequence is CSARDRLAGVDETQYF. The DNA of the CDR3 is TGCAGTGCTAGAGATCGGCTAGCGGGAGTAGATGAGACCCAGTACTTC.

The chain recombines TRBV5-1 with TRBJ2-7; TRBD2 is a possible D gene (6 bases). Germline V gives CDR1 SGHRS, CDR2 YFSETQ. Trimming shortened V by 5 bases and J by 7 bases, and 16 bases separated the two germline ends. The CDR3 contains 13 residues. Here the CDR3 DNA reads TGCGCCAGCAGATTGCGGGGTGCGGGGGAGCAGTACTTC. Its protein product is CASRLRGAGEQYF.

V is TRBV3-1 and J is TRBJ2-4; D unresolved. The CDR3 loop spans 16 amino acids. V lost 1 base and J lost 1, with 11 bases in between. CDR1 LGHDT and CDR2 YNNKEL come from the germline V gene (reference sequence). CDR3 sequence: CASSQVGVTAKNIQYF. The DNA for the CDR3 is TGTGCCAGCAGCCAAGTTGGGGTTACCGCCAAAAACATTCAGTACTTC.

V usage is TRBV20-1 and J usage is TRBJ2-2; possibly TRBD1 or TRBD2 for D (5 bases each). This CDR3 contains 15 residues. Per the germline V gene, CDR1 is DFQATT and CDR2 is SNEGSKA (reference sequence). Trimming took off 5 bases at V and 3 bases at J, with 16 bases between the two ends. For the CDR3, the DNA is TGCAGTGCTGCCGCCCGGGACCCCTACACCGGGGAGCTGTTTTTT. This encodes CSAAARDPYTGELFF.

V is TRBV12-3 or TRBV12-4 and J is TRBJ2-7, with D maybe TRBD2 (6 bases). The CDR3 length is 14 residues. Trimming took off 6 bases at V and 3 bases at J, with 15 bases between the two ends. CDR3 sequence: CASSRGTYYYEQYF. The CDR3 coding sequence is TGTGCCAGCAGCCGCGGGACTTATTACTACGAGCAGTACTTC.

This clonotype was picked up one time. The chain couples TRBV12-3 or TRBV12-4 to TRBJ2-7, with no clear D. V lost 5 bases and J lost 2, with 7 bases in between. This CDR3 region has 12 residues. The CDR3 loop is CASSGVAYEQYF. The CDR3 DNA reads TGTGCCAGCAGTGGGGTCGCCTACGAGCAGTACTTC.

This clonotype was seen only once. This sequence joins TRBV20-1 and TRBJ1-1; D remains ambiguous. The CDR3 sequence is 13 residues long. V lost 6 bases, J lost 0 bases, and 11 bases lay in between. Per germline, CDR1 DFQATT and CDR2 SNEGSKA (reference sequence). The DNA for the CDR3 is TGCAGTGCCCCCCTGGCCCTGAACACTGAAGCTTTCTTT. This encodes CSAPLALNTEAFF.

J is TRBJ2-3 and V is TRBV5-1; 15 bases line up with TRBD2. The CDR3 is made up of 20 amino acids. CDR1 and CDR2 from the germline V gene are SGHRS and YFSETQ. Trimming cost V 3 bases and J 4 bases; bases outside gene matches: 15. CDR3 in amino acids: CASSSPGLAGGGLRSDTQYF. In DNA form, the CDR3 reads TGCGCCAGCAGCTCTCCAGGACTAGCGGGGGGGGGTTTACGGTCAGATACGCAGTATTTT.

This clonotype was seen only a few times. The genes are TRBV28 and TRBJ2-5; no clear D gene. This CDR3 is built from 15 residues. Germline loops: CDR1 MDHEN, CDR2 SYDVKM. The germline V and J ends were trimmed by 5 bases and 5 bases, with 18 bases remaining between them. Here the CDR3 DNA reads TGTGCCAGCAGTGGAGCGACTGAACCGGACGAGACCCAGTACTTC. Protein: CASSGATEPDETQYF. Using reference TRBV28 and TRBJ2-5 for the parts outside the CDR3, the full variable domain is DVKVTQSSRYLVKRTGEKVFLECVQDMDHENMFWYRQDPGLGLRLIYFSYDVKMKEKGDIPEGYSVSREKKERFSLILESASTNQTSMYLCASSGATEPDETQYFGPGTRLLVL.

This clonotype has just a few counts. The rearrangement links TRBV11-2 to TRBJ2-1; D is ambiguous. Trimming removed 3 bases from V and 7 bases from J, with 7 bases in between. Germline CDR1 reads SGHAT; CDR2 reads FQNNGV. The CDR3 runs to 12 residues. CDR3 residues: CASSFVTNEQFF. The CDR3 DNA is TGTGCCAGCAGCTTTGTTACGAATGAGCAGTTCTTC.